These T cell receptor beta chains were read from a single sample in a study of cytomegalovirus exposure and HLA in healthy donors. TCRdb's table, derived via immunoSEQ multiplex PCR, lists solely in-frame clones and lacks some. In the table there are 110,000 or so clones, approximately 80% of which are singletons. The source material was PBMCs. The receptors were sampled from a man between 50 and 59 years old in good health and CMV-seropositive. CDR3s include the opening cysteine and the closing phenylalanine or tryptophan. A D gene is named only where the DNA matches it firmly. Only part of the rows carry a size: once, few, many, or a class if the clone is expanded.

d_call clone_size cdr3_length j_call v_call cdr3_aa cdr3_nt
TRBD1 NA 15 TRBJ1-1 TRBV5-8 CASSLEVRGDTEAFF TGTGCCAGCAGCTTGGAGGTCAGGGGGGACACTGAAGCTTTCTTT
NA NA 13 TRBJ1-2 TRBV5-1 CASSTTGNYGYTF TGCGCCAGCAGCACGACAGGAAACTATGGCTACACCTTC
NA NA 13 TRBJ2-7 TRBV6-1 CASSFNPVYEQYF TGTGCCAGCAGTTTTAACCCGGTCTACGAGCAGTACTTC
TRBD2 NA 18 TRBJ2-2 TRBV19 CASRQVASGRANTGELFF TGTGCCAGTAGGCAAGTGGCTAGCGGGAGGGCGAACACCGGGGAGCTGTTTTTT
NA NA 14 TRBJ2-7 TRBV5-1 CASSYLTDPYEQYF TGCGCCAGCAGCTACCTGACAGACCCCTACGAGCAGTACTTC
TRBD2 NA 17 TRBJ2-1 TRBV27 CASTRQGLAGIYNEQFF TGTGCCAGCACCCGACAGGGACTAGCGGGGATTTACAATGAGCAGTTCTTC
TRBD2 NA 18 TRBJ2-1 TRBV30 CAWSPRGVGTSRPNEQFF TGTGCCTGGAGTCCCCGAGGGGTGGGGACTAGCCGACCTAATGAGCAGTTCTTC
NA NA 14 TRBJ2-5 TRBV28 CASSPEDREGTQYF TGTGCCAGCAGTCCAGAGGACAGGGAGGGGACCCAGTACTTC
TRBD1 once 18 TRBJ2-6 TRBV9 CASSARTGGASGANVLTF TGTGCCAGCAGCGCCCGGACAGGGGGCGCTTCCGGGGCCAACGTCCTGACTTTC
NA NA 13 TRBJ1-5 TRBV27 CASSPTGSQPQHF TGTGCCAGCAGTCCTACAGGGAGTCAGCCCCAGCATTTT
TRBD1 once 16 TRBJ1-5 TRBV5-1 CASSLGAGGAGQPQHF TGCGCCAGCAGCTTGGGAGCAGGGGGCGCGGGTCAGCCCCAGCATTTT
NA few 14 TRBJ1-3 TRBV7-9 CASSTQGDGNTIYF TGTGCCAGCAGCACACAGGGAGATGGAAACACCATATATTTT
NA NA 13 TRBJ2-1 TRBV2 CASSENGEGGAFF TGTGCCAGCAGTGAAAATGGGGAGGGGGGTGCGTTCTTC
TRBD1 once 15 TRBJ1-1 TRBV2 CASSGQGRSFSEAFF TGTGCCAGCAGTGGACAGGGCAGGAGTTTCTCTGAAGCTTTCTTT
TRBD2 NA 19 TRBJ2-3 TRBV7-6 CASSSPRLKLAGGRDTQYF TGTGCCAGCAGCTCCCCCCGCCTTAAACTAGCGGGGGGGCGGGATACGCAGTATTTT
TRBD1 NA 14 TRBJ1-1 TRBV7-2 CASSLAGGGTEAFF TGTGCCAGCAGCTTAGCAGGGGGCGGCACTGAAGCTTTCTTT
TRBD2 few 13 TRBJ2-1 TRBV6-1 CASRGTSRNEQFF TGTGCCAGCAGGGGGACTAGTCGGAATGAGCAGTTCTTC
TRBD1 NA 12 TRBJ1-1 TRBV18 CASSPGTAEAFF TGTGCCAGCTCACCAGGGACAGCTGAAGCTTTCTTT
NA NA 12 TRBJ1-2 TRBV2 CASRATNYGYTF TGTGCCAGCAGGGCCACTAACTATGGCTACACCTTC
TRBD1 NA 16 TRBJ2-7 TRBV6-1 CASSEARTGRTYEQYF TGTGCCAGCAGTGAAGCCCGGACAGGACGAACCTACGAGCAGTACTTC
TRBD1 few 16 TRBJ1-5 TRBV2 CASRGVGGRGNQPQHF TGTGCCAGCAGGGGCGTAGGGGGCAGGGGCAATCAGCCCCAGCATTTT
NA NA 13 TRBJ1-2 TRBV28 CASSQGLGYGYTF TGTGCCAGCAGTCAGGGGTTAGGCTATGGCTACACCTTC
NA NA 15 TRBJ2-7 TRBV6-5 CASSYSSGGPYEQYF TGTGCCAGCAGTTACTCGAGTGGGGGCCCCTACGAGCAGTACTTC
TRBD2 NA 15 TRBJ2-7 TRBV6-1 CASSEGTSGPYEQYF TGTGCCAGCAGTGAAGGGACTAGCGGGCCCTACGAGCAGTACTTC
TRBD1 NA 15 TRBJ2-3 TRBV10-3 CAITSGTDFTDTQYF TGTGCCATCACTTCCGGGACAGACTTCACAGATACGCAGTATTTT
TRBD2 few 16 TRBJ2-7 TRBV19 CASSIRTSGSSYEQYF TGTGCCAGTAGTATCAGGACTAGCGGGTCTTCCTACGAGCAGTACTTC
TRBD1 NA 15 TRBJ2-7 TRBV5-1 CASSPGQGARHEQYF TGCGCCAGCAGCCCCGGACAGGGGGCGCGACACGAGCAGTACTTC
TRBD2 NA 18 TRBJ2-2 TRBV4-2 CASSPAAGEGANTGELFF TGTGCCAGCAGCCCAGCAGCGGGAGAGGGGGCGAACACCGGGGAGCTGTTTTTT
TRBD1 few 15 TRBJ2-5 TRBV6-1 CASSRGQGLRETQYF TGTGCCAGCAGTCGGGGACAGGGGCTTCGAGAGACCCAGTACTTC
NA once 13 TRBJ1-2 TRBV7-9 CASSPRGTGGYTF TGTGCCAGCAGCCCAAGGGGTACAGGTGGCTACACCTTC
NA large 13 TRBJ2-1 TRBV7-3 CASSLNLYNEQFF TGTGCCAGCAGCTTAAATTTATACAATGAGCAGTTCTTC
NA NA 14 TRBJ1-1 TRBV5-1 CASSLEGMRTEAFF TGCGCCAGCAGCTTGGAAGGAATGAGGACTGAAGCTTTCTTT
NA NA 14 TRBJ2-5 TRBV5-4 CASRGDVLLETQYF TGTGCCAGCAGAGGGGATGTATTATTAGAGACCCAGTACTTC
TRBD1 NA 15 TRBJ2-5 TRBV7-2 CASSLADRVRETQYF TGTGCCAGCAGCTTAGCGGACAGGGTACGAGAGACCCAGTACTTC
TRBD2 NA 17 TRBJ2-7 TRBV5-1 CASSLGAGTSLEYEQYF TGCGCCAGCAGCTTGGGGGCCGGGACTAGCCTGGAGTACGAGCAGTACTTC
NA NA 13 TRBJ2-2 TRBV19 CASSPGGFGELFF TGTGCCAGTAGTCCTGGCGGGTTCGGGGAGCTGTTTTTT
NA NA 15 TRBJ2-5 TRBV10-3 CAISAGSPRGETQYF TGTGCCATCAGCGCCGGGTCTCCCCGGGGAGAGACCCAGTACTTC
TRBD1 NA 16 TRBJ2-2 TRBV5-6 CASSLPGQPNTGELFF TGTGCCAGCAGCCTCCCGGGACAGCCGAACACCGGGGAGCTGTTTTTT
TRBD1 NA 14 TRBJ1-2 TRBV18 CASSPAGQHYGYTF TGTGCCAGCTCACCAGCGGGACAGCACTATGGCTACACCTTC
NA NA 14 TRBJ2-5 TRBV11-3 CASSRSGGGETQYF TGTGCCAGCAGCCGTAGCGGTGGGGGTGAGACCCAGTACTTC
NA NA 15 TRBJ2-3 TRBV30 CAWSVKGAARDTQYF TGTGCCTGGAGTGTAAAAGGGGCGGCGAGGGATACGCAGTATTTT
TRBD2 once 13 TRBJ2-7 TRBV30 CAWEGTSGSEQYF TGTGCCTGGGAGGGGACTAGCGGGAGCGAGCAGTACTTC
TRBD1 NA 15 TRBJ1-1 TRBV6-1 CASSERQGVNTEAFF TGTGCCAGCAGTGAGAGACAGGGGGTGAACACTGAAGCTTTCTTT
NA NA 14 TRBJ2-4 TRBV2 CASSPQGGKNIQYF TGTGCCAGCAGTCCCCAGGGCGGCAAAAACATTCAGTACTTC
TRBD1 NA 15 TRBJ1-2 TRBV5-6 CASSLVSGTDYGYTF TGTGCCAGCAGCTTGGTTTCCGGGACAGACTATGGCTACACCTTC
TRBD1 NA 14 TRBJ2-2 TRBV2 CASRGQVDTGELFF TGTGCCAGCAGGGGACAGGTGGACACCGGGGAGCTGTTTTTT
TRBD1 NA 15 TRBJ1-6 TRBV5-6 CASRRQGVGNSPLHF TGTGCCAGCAGGCGACAGGGGGTGGGGAATTCACCCCTCCACTTT
TRBD2 NA 18 TRBJ2-7 TRBV2 CASSVGGTSGAEGAEQYF TGTGCCAGCAGTGTTGGAGGGACTAGCGGGGCCGAGGGGGCCGAACAGTACTTC
NA NA 15 TRBJ2-7 TRBV6-6 CASSTLPGLAYEQYF TGTGCCAGCAGTACCCTCCCGGGGTTAGCCTACGAGCAGTACTTC
TRBD1 NA 16 TRBJ1-2 TRBV9 CASSVDRGSSPSGYTF TGTGCCAGCAGCGTAGACAGGGGCTCCTCACCTAGTGGCTACACCTTC
NA NA 13 TRBJ1-6 TRBV15 CATSRGQNSPLHF TGTGCCACCAGCAGAGGGCAGAATTCCCCCCTCCACTTT
TRBD2 NA 14 TRBJ2-7 TRBV4-1 CASRSQRGSYEQYF TGCGCCAGCAGGAGTCAGCGGGGGTCCTACGAGCAGTACTTC
TRBD1 once 15 TRBJ1-2 TRBV6-5 CASKLLEGADYGYTF TGTGCCAGCAAGTTACTTGAGGGGGCTGACTATGGCTACACCTTC
TRBD2 NA 14 TRBJ2-7 TRBV28 CASSQPPGGADQYF TGTGCCAGCAGTCAACCGCCGGGGGGGGCCGACCAGTACTTC
NA NA 17 TRBJ1-4 TRBV4-1 CASSRPGDKKTNEKLFF TGCGCCAGCAGCCGGCCAGGGGATAAAAAAACTAATGAAAAACTGTTTTTT
NA NA 14 TRBJ1-5 TRBV7-2 CASSLARVGQPQHF TGTGCCAGCAGCTTAGCCAGGGTCGGTCAGCCCCAGCATTTT
NA NA 15 TRBJ1-1 TRBV15 CATSRDHTRNTEAFF TGTGCCACCAGCAGAGATCACACCAGGAACACTGAAGCTTTCTTT